This paragraph reports one T cell receptor (beta chain). This clone was observed a few times. It has no known antigen specificity. Per-base quality was not reported, and no clone a single base away is much larger than it. The sample is drawn from a study of shared clonotypes between healthy human individuals (dated by TCRdb to 2018 to 2021). The study in broad terms: The cohort included a few men and a couple of women between 18 and 49 years of age. For each donor, CD4 naive and CD4 memory were each given three plates, CD8 naive was given two plates, and CD8 memory was given one plate. To estimate repertoire size and how much clonotype sharing occurs between individuals, the study deeply sequenced the blood TCR repertoires of about 5 healthy adults. Libraries were prepared and TCR repertoires were sequenced by different laboratories using diverse techniques, in order to increase sequencing depth and limit assay-specific biases. Leukapheresis yielded between about 0.85 and 10 billion PBMCs per donor. Paper-wide results and their limitations: Because the study included a small number of donors, the genetic and exposure-history diversity represented was limited. Sharing across a few donors was observed for around 4.8% of naive CD4, over 3% of naive CD8, around 2.5% of memory CD4, and over 0.3% of memory CD8 clonotypes. Sampling was limited to blood, and TCR repertoires in tissue likely differ from TCR repertoires in blood. Larger estimated clonotype richness was generally found for naive subsets than for memory subsets. Compared with non-shared clonotypes, the clonotypes found in all four sorted-subset donors had higher generation probabilities. Rarefaction of sorted-subset datasets indicated incomplete sequencing despite the large sequencing depth. Pairwise subsampling indicated that sequencing depth was expected to affect the degree of clonotype sharing among donors.

TCR CDR3 regions were amplified from genomic DNA by multiplex PCR using the deep immunoSEQ assay. Genomic DNA extracted from each cell subset was distributed evenly over all wells of several immunoSEQ 96-well plates, and each plate served as one replicate. Each replicate PCR for sorted subsets received roughly 200 ng genomic DNA, equal to roughly 29,000 T cell genomes. The purified libraries were quantified using a Qubit 3.0 fluorometer, sized with a Bioanalyzer 2100, and then quantified again using the KAPA Library Quantification kit. Every immunoSEQ 96-well plate was sequenced on a separate single-read 150-cycle Illumina NextSeq 550 flow cell. As for the original processing: Because the immunoSEQ output held only junctional sequences and lacked quality scores, the filtering could not match the filtering applied to full-length reads. Sequences were annotated with PyIR, a Python wrapper for IgBLAST v1.9, and V/J genes and CDR3 were assigned using IMGT germline references. Reads with weak V/J assignments (E-value above 1e-6), missing CDR3, stop codons, out-of-frame junctions, or ambiguous translated residues were removed. V3J clonotypes were defined by identical inferred V gene, J gene, and CDR3 amino acid sequence. Percentage overlap between repertoires was calculated by dividing the number of shared unique clonotypes by the size of the smaller repertoire. Three approaches were used to assess repertoire richness: RTK rarefaction, the Chao1 estimator, and Recon v2.1 estimates of unobserved clonotypes. For all TCRbeta clonotypes obtained by the gDNA method from a few donors, generation probabilities were computed with OLGA. Entries here come from immuneACCESS through TCRdb and include only in-frame sequences with V and J called. Some clones fail to appear in such tables; in the studies checked, an unresolved V gene covers under half of the shortfall, and the cause of the remainder is unknown. V, J and clone size derive from that table, while D and trimming were established from the DNA sequence. For this sample the table gives 600,000 to 700,000 clones, of which around 78% were detected only once. The top ten clones comprise about 1.8% of the sample.

Per the germline V gene (reference sequence), SGHNT is the CDR1 and YYREEE is the CDR2. The CDR3 contains 17 residues, cysteine and phenylalanine counted. The entry retains the CDR3 DNA only, 51 bases that are in frame from base 1. V is pruned by 0 bases and J by 3 bases, leaving 10 bases of the junction without a gene match. The donors were healthy, HIV-negative adults who had no recently reported acute infections or vaccinations. Every donor was a Caucasian adult living in Nashville, Tennessee, USA. Magnetic negative selection was used to enrich CD4+ T cells, after which naive cells were positively selected on CD45RA and the negative fraction became the memory subset. Blood was collected by leukapheresis, and PBMCs were isolated by Ficoll-Histopaque density gradient centrifugation and then cryopreserved in liquid nitrogen vapor phase. Analytical flow cytometry was used to check the purity and quantity of every magnetically sorted T cell population. Each sorted fraction had its genomic DNA isolated and then quantified by UV absorbance on a Nanodrop 2000c.

This TCR derives from a woman aged 25-40 years in good health. Sequencing was done on a sample of memory CD4+ T cells sorted from blood. The cell subset or site label corresponds to: CD45RA-negative fraction. The chain is made from TRBV5-4 and TRBJ2-5, and 8 junctional nucleotides match TRBD2. In nucleotides, the sequence is TGTGCCAGCAGCTTGGAGGTCTGGGAGACTAGCGAAGAGACCCAGTACTTC. Translated, this gives CASSLEVWETSEETQYF. Full variable domain (CDR3 extended with the reference TRBV5-4 and TRBJ2-5 proteins): ETGVTQSPTHLIKTRGQQVTLRCSSQSGHNTVSWYQQALGQGPQFIFQYYREEENGRGNFPPRFSGLQFPNYSSELNVNALELDDSALYLCASSLEVWETSEETQYFGPGTRLLVL.